The clone carrying this T cell receptor (beta chain) was seen a handful of times. These data belong to a study of blood T cells in healthy people across ages. The germline V gene encodes CDR1 DFQATT and CDR2 SNEGSKA (reference sequence). The CDR3 is 15 amino acids. The junction had 5 bases not matched to a gene; V was cut back by 1 base and J by 6 bases. A second about 7 to 11 cycle PCR used barcoded and J-beta primers. Individual samples furnished no less than 3 million CDR3-containing paired-end reads apiece. TCRdb re-analysed the 5' RACE reads in MiXCR, keeping a single row per CDR3 protein. The sample yields 550,000 to 750,000 distinct CDR3 sequences, roughly 21% seen once.

The clonotype originates from a man in his sixties or seventies in good health. This chain connects TRBV20-1 to TRBJ2-2; TRBD2 matches 10 bases. Sequenced material: blood. The CDR3 DNA reads TGCAGTGCTAGAGGGGGAGCGGGGGGGTCCGGGGAGCTGTTTTTT. This encodes CSARGGAGGSGELFF.